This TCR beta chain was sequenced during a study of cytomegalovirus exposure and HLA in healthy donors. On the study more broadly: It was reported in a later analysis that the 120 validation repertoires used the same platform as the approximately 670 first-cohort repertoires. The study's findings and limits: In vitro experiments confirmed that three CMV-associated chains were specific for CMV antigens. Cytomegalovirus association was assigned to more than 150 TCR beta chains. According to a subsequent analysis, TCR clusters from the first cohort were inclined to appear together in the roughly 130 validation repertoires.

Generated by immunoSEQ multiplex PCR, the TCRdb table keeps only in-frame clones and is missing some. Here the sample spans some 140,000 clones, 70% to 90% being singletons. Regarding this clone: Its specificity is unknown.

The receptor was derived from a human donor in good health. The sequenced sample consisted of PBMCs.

The CDR3 region is CASSPSGGSSGNTIYF. CDR3 in DNA: TGTGCCAGCAGCCCTAGTGGGGGGAGCTCTGGAAACACCATATATTTT. This chain uses TRBV7-8 with TRBJ1-3, with a possible D match to TRBD1 (5 bases). Germline V gene data show CDR1 as SGHVS and CDR2 as FQNEAQ. CDR3 length: 16 residues. V shed 5 bases and J shed 0 bases, with 14 bases lying between them.